This TCR beta chain was recorded in a study of T-cell reconstitution after alpha-beta-depleted transplantation in children. Unique molecular identifiers were built into the TCRbeta library. TCRdb re-analysed the PCR reads in MiXCR, keeping a single row per CDR3 protein. Here the sample spans more than 450,000 distinct CDR3 sequences, around 20% being singletons. V lost 2 bases and J lost 6, with 14 bases in between. The CDR3 extends over 13 amino acids. Germline V CDR1 and CDR2: DFQATT, SNEGSKA (reference sequence). The chain links TRBV20-1 to TRBJ2-7; D gene unclear. The clonotype originates from a human donor who donated a stem cell graft to a child with acute lymphoblastic leukemia. The sample here was PBMCs from the stem cell graft donor, taken from the stem cell graft. The CDR3 coding sequence is TGCAGTGCTAGAATCGCCAGTGTTGTCGAGCAGTACTTC. Its translation: CSARIASVVEQYF.